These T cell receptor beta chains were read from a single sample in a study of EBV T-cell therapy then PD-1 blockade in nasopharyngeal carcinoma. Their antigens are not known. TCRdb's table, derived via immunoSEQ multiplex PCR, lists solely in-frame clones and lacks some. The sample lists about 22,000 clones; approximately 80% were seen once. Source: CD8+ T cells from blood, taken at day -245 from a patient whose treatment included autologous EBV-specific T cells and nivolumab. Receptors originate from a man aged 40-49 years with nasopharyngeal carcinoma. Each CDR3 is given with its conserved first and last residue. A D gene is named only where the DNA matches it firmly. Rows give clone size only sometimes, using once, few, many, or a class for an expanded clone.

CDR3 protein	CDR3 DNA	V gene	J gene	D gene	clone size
CASSYVGESQPQHF	TGTGCCAGCAGTTACGTAGGGGAGAGCCAGCCCCAGCATTTT	TRBV6-2/TRBV6-3	TRBJ1-5	NA	NA
CASSLGGVYTDTQYF	TGTGCCAGCAGCTTAGGGGGGGTCTACACAGATACGCAGTATTTT	TRBV7-2	TRBJ2-3	NA	NA
CAWTGGGYGYTF	TGTGCCTGGACGGGGGGCGGCTATGGCTACACCTTC	TRBV30	TRBJ1-2	NA	NA
CASSTHIGNTYEQYF	TGTGCCAGTAGTACCCACATCGGTAACACCTACGAGCAGTACTTC	TRBV19	TRBJ2-7	NA	few
CASGTGEGGTEAFF	TGTGCTAGTGGGACGGGGGAAGGGGGCACTGAAGCTTTCTTT	TRBV12-5	TRBJ1-1	NA	NA
CASTPMRDGANVLTF	TGTGCCAGCACCCCCATGAGGGATGGGGCCAACGTCCTGACTTTC	TRBV3-1/TRBV3-2	TRBJ2-6	NA	NA
CATSDPRQKGSNQPQHF	TGTGCCACCAGTGACCCCCGACAGAAGGGAAGCAATCAGCCCCAGCATTTT	TRBV24-1	TRBJ1-5	NA	NA
CARTLNTEAFF	TGTGCCAGGACACTGAACACTGAAGCTTTCTTT	TRBV2	TRBJ1-1	NA	NA
CASSLGQGNSPLHF	TGTGCCAGCAGCCTCGGACAGGGCAATTCACCCCTCCACTTT	TRBV5-8	TRBJ1-6	TRBD1	NA
CASSTASGGFTYEQYF	TGTGCCAGCAGTACCGCCAGCGGGGGGTTCACCTACGAGCAGTACTTC	TRBV28	TRBJ2-7	TRBD2	NA
CASRELGAGDTQYF	TGTGCCAGCAGGGAACTCGGGGCGGGAGATACGCAGTATTTT	TRBV7-3	TRBJ2-3	NA	NA
CASSLRSNYGYTF	TGTGCCAGCAGCCTTAGATCTAACTATGGCTACACCTTC	TRBV6-5	TRBJ1-2	NA	NA
CASYPSSGGTYEQYF	TGTGCCAGCTACCCCAGCTCAGGGGGGACCTACGAGCAGTACTTC	TRBV21-1	TRBJ2-7	NA	NA
CASSEQGDYLSLQETQYF	TGCGCCAGCAGTGAGCAAGGGGACTACCTCAGTTTACAAGAGACCCAGTACTTC	TRBV10-1	TRBJ2-5	TRBD2	NA
CASSHTPTGRSFGRGYTF	TGTGCCAGCAGCCATACGCCGACAGGTCGGAGTTTTGGTCGAGGCTACACCTTC	TRBV27	TRBJ1-2	NA	NA
CSVEDLPGEGTEAFF	TGCAGCGTTGAAGATTTACCCGGGGAGGGGACTGAAGCTTTCTTT	TRBV29-1	TRBJ1-1	NA	NA